Below, one T cell receptor beta chain is given with its context. The antigen remains undetermined. From germline, CDR1 is MDHEN and CDR2 SYDVKM. This CDR3 contains 15 residues. Between the trimmed V and J ends, which lost 4 bases and 3 bases, there was a span of 16 bases. This entry belongs to a study of T cell responses to AZD1222 COVID-19 vaccine. Whole-study results and caveats: Spike-wide vaccine-associated CD4 TCRs dominated at 160-218 and 743-854. White British ancestry dominated among donors, who included more females, and clonal diversity was possibly underestimated. Spike-specific TCR breadth and depth both grew after two AZD1222 doses.

Produced via immunoSEQ multiplex PCR; TCRdb's table is partial and in-frame only. The sample has 150,000 to 200,000 clones, more than 85% seen once. The material was peripheral blood, obtained on day 0 of AZD1222 vaccination. The origin of this receptor is an adult in good health. The chain has TRBV28 and TRBJ2-7; D may correspond to TRBD1 or TRBD2 (5 bases each). The CDR3 is CASSWTPGAGYEQYF. CDR3 in DNA: TGTGCCAGCAGTTGGACCCCCGGGGCAGGCTACGAGCAGTACTTC.